Below, one T cell receptor beta chain is given with its context. The data were obtained in a study of blood T cell repertoires in COVID-19. Study summary: Sample material is recorded as cDNA or gDNA derived from T cells, B-cell-depleted T cells, or PBMCs.

Under the authors' procedure: Estimation of nucleated cell counts relied on the amplification of reference gene primers. The protocol was immunoSEQ multiplex PCR, while the TCRdb copy is restricted to in-frame clones and leaves out a portion. The V and J calls and clone size were taken over from that table, and D and trimming were inferred from the DNA. Among about 370,000 clones listed, around 90% were seen once. Germline V gives CDR1 KGHSH, CDR2 LQKENI. The CDR3 has 16 residues. V trimming: 6 bases; J trimming: 5 bases; junction bases outside the gene matches: 9. The source is a woman in her 30s with COVID-19, enrolled during active disease. This chain links TRBV18 with TRBJ2-2; 10 positions match TRBD2. The source material was peripheral blood. The CDR3 here is CASSPLGTSVTGELFF. The CDR3 nucleotides are TGTGCCAGCTCTCCTCTCGGGACTAGCGTGACCGGGGAGCTGTTTTTT.